What follows are 9 T cell receptor beta chains derived from one specimen sequenced in a study of regulatory T cells in long-lasting Graves disease. Arm-PCR of CDR3 regions with iRepertoire HTBI primers generated TCR beta libraries. TCRdb redid the calling of the multiplex PCR reads with MiXCR, one entry per CDR3 protein. The table shows 400,000 to 500,000 distinct CDR3 sequences, with over 14% occurring only once. Time point of the sample: newly diagnosed GD, antithyroid drugs for less than 3 months. Extracted PBMC RNA gave rise to the TCR library. This sample was shared with a second study, whose subject was T cells in Graves' hyperthyroidism and ophthalmopathy.

Material: peripheral blood mononuclear cells (PBMCs), obtained at new diagnosis, from a patient treated with antithyroid drugs. The receptors come from a woman between 40 and 55 years old with Graves disease.

This clonotype has at least ten counts. The genes are TRBV19 and TRBJ1-2; TRBD1 is a possible D gene (5 bases). The V end was cut by 5 bases, the J end by 9 bases, with 22 bases between. From germline, CDR1 is LNHDA and CDR2 SQIVND (reference sequence). The CDR3 is 15 residues long. CDR3 protein: CASSAPGRERNSYTF. As DNA, the CDR3 is TGTGCCAGTAGTGCACCGGGACGGGAAAGGAATAGCTACACCTTC.

This clonotype was counted a few times. The V and J genes are TRBV7-3 and TRBJ2-7; the D gene could be TRBD1 or TRBD2 (5 bases each). CDR1 and CDR2 (germline): SGHTA, FQGTGA. V was clipped by 1 base and J by 3 bases, with 19 bases between them. The CDR3 loop spans 17 amino acids. CDR3 protein: CASSLMMWDRANYEQYF. The CDR3 nucleotides are TGTGCCAGCAGCTTAATGATGTGGGACCGGGCTAACTACGAGCAGTACTTC.

This clonotype was recorded many times. This rearrangement joins TRBV7-9 to TRBJ1-3; 7 nucleotides align to TRBD1. Germline trimming cut 5 bases from V and 3 bases from J; bases unmatched to any gene: 16. CDR1 SEHNR and CDR2 FQNEAQ come from the germline V gene (reference sequence). CDR3 size: 18 residues. CDR3 sequence (DNA): TGTGCCAGCAGCCTGGGGGAGTACAGGGGCAGTCTTGGAAACACCATATATTTT. Translated: CASSLGEYRGSLGNTIYF.

This chain joins TRBV12-3 or TRBV12-4 and TRBJ1-1; D perhaps matches TRBD1 (6 bases). V was shortened by 7 bases and J by 2 bases, with 11 bases between the two germline ends. The CDR3 length is 13 residues. Here the CDR3 reads CASKMTGNTEAFF. CDR3 sequence (DNA): TGTGCCAGCAAGATGACAGGAAACACTGAAGCTTTCTTT.

This clonotype was counted at least ten times. The rearrangement links TRBV2 to TRBJ2-7; D might be TRBD1 (5 bases). V was pared by 7 bases and J by 0 bases, with 13 bases between. CDR1 SNHLY and CDR2 FYNNEI come from the germline V gene. This CDR3 is 14 amino acids long. This CDR3 reads CASKQGPTSYEQYF. The CDR3 DNA sequence: TGTGCCAGCAAGCAGGGCCCCACCTCCTACGAGCAGTACTTC.

Many counts were recorded for this clonotype. The chain carries TRBV6-5 and TRBJ1-1; no clear D gene. The CDR3 extends over 11 amino acids. Germline loops: CDR1 MNHEY, CDR2 SVGAGI. The ends were cut back, 2 bases at V and 8 bases at J, with 6 bases in the middle. For the CDR3, the DNA is TGTGCCAGCAGTTACAGGGCAGAAGCTTTCTTT. This gives the protein CASSYRAEAFF.

This clonotype was seen many times. The rearrangement uses TRBV6-2 or TRBV6-3 and TRBJ2-7; 7 nucleotides line up with TRBD2. Trimming removed 2 bases from V and 2 bases from J; junction bases left unmatched: 12. The CDR3 loop spans 17 amino acids. Germline CDR1 is MNHEY and CDR2 is SVGEGT. The CDR3 is CASSYVTFSGAAYEQYF. In nucleotides, the CDR3 is TGTGCCAGCAGTTACGTAACTTTCAGCGGGGCTGCCTACGAGCAGTACTTC.

This clonotype was seen at least ten times. J is TRBJ2-7 and V is TRBV6-5; D possibly uses TRBD1 or TRBD2 (6 bases each). This CDR3 is 19 amino acids long. Trimming took 2 bases from V and 2 from J, leaving 25 bases between them. Germline CDR1 is MNHEY and CDR2 is SVGAGI. CDR3 sequence (DNA): TGTGCCAGCAGTTACGGGGTCTTGGCTGCTAGGGGGGAAACCTACGAGCAGTACTTC. This sequence encodes CASSYGVLAARGETYEQYF.

This clonotype was observed at least ten times. J is TRBJ2-1 and V is TRBV27; perhaps D is TRBD1 or TRBD2 (5 bases each). Germline loops: CDR1 MNHEY, CDR2 SMNVEV (reference sequence). V gave up 1 base and J gave up 9 bases, with 13 bases separating them. CDR3 size: 14 residues. DNA of the CDR3: TGTGCCAGCAGTTTATACGGGAAAGGGACTGAGCAGTTCTTC. Its translation is CASSLYGKGTEQFF.